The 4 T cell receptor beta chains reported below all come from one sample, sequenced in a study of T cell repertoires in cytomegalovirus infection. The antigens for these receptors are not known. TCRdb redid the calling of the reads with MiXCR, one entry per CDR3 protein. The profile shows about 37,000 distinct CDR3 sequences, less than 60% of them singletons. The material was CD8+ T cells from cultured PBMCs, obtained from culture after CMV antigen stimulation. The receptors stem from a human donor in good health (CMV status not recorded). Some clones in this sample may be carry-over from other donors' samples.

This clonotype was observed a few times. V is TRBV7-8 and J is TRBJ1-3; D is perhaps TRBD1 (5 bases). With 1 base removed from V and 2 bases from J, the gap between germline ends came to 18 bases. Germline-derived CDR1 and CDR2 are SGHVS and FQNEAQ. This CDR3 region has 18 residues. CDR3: CASSLVGPFSPAGNTIYF. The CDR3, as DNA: TGTGCCAGCAGCTTAGTGGGACCCTTTTCCCCCGCTGGAAACACCATATATTTT. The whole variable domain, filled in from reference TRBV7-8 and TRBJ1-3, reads GAGVSQSPRYKVAKRGQDVALRCDPISGHVSLFWYQQALGQGPEFLTYFQNEAQLDKSGLPSDRFFAERPEGSVSTLKIQRTQQEDSAVYLCASSLVGPFSPAGNTIYFGEGSWLTVV.

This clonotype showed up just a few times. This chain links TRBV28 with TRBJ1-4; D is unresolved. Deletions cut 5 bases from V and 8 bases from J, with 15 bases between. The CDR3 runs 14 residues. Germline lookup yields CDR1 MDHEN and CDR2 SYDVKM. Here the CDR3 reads CASSPPGGGEKLFF. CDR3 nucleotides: TGTGCCAGCAGTCCCCCGGGTGGAGGGGAAAAACTGTTTTTT.

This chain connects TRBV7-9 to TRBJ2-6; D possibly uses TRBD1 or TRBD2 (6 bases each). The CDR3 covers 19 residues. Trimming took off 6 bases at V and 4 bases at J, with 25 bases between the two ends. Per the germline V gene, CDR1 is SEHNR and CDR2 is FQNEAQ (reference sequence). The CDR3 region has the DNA TGTGCCAGCAGTCGGACATTTGGAGGGGGTACTCTAGGGGCCAACGTCCTGACTTTC. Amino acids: CASSRTFGGGTLGANVLTF.

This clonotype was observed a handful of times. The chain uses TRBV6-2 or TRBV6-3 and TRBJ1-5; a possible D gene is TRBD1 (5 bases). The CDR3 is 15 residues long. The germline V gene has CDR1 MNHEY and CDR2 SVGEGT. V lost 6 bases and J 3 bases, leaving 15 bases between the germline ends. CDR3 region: CASSWGRAPNQPQHF. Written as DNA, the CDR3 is TGTGCCAGCAGCTGGGGCAGGGCTCCCAATCAGCCCCAGCATTTT.